The source of this T cell receptor beta chain is a study of T cell responses to AZD1222 COVID-19 vaccine. Profiled with immunoSEQ multiplex PCR; TCRdb holds only in-frame clones, not every one. The table records roughly 110,000 clones, about 90% of them present only once. Trimming took 0 bases from V and 3 from J, leaving 11 bases between them. This CDR3 is built from 16 residues. Germline V gene sequence: CDR1 LGHNA, CDR2 YSLEER. The source of this sequence is an adult who received the AZD1222 COVID-19 vaccine. The chain carries TRBV4-3 and TRBJ1-4; D gene unclear. Specimen: peripheral blood, collected 28 days after the second AZD1222 dose. CDR3 residues: CASSQEAALANEKLFF. The CDR3 DNA is TGCGCCAGCAGCCAAGAGGCGGCGTTAGCTAATGAAAAACTGTTTTTT.